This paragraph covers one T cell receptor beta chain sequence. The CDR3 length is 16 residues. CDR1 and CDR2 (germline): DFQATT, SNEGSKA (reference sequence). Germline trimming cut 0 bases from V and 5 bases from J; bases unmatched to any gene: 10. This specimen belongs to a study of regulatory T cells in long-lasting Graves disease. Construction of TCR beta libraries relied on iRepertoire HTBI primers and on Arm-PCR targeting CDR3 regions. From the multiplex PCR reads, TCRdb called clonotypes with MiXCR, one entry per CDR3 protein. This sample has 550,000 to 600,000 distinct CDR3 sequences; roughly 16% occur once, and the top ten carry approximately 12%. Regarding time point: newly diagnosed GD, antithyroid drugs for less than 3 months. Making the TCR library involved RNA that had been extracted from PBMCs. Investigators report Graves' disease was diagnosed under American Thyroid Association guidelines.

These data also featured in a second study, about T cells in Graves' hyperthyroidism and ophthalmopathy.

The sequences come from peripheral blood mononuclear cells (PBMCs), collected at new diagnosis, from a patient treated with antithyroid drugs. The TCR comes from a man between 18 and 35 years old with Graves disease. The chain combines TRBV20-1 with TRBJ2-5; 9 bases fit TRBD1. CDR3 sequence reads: CSARDLHPTGGETQYF. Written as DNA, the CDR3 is TGCAGTGCTAGAGATCTCCATCCGACAGGGGGGGAGACCCAGTACTTC.